Listed here are 10 T cell receptor beta chains from one sample, sequenced in a study of T-cell reconstitution after alpha-beta-depleted transplantation in children. This sample's TCRbeta library carried unique molecular identifier barcodes. Via MiXCR, TCRdb re-called the PCR reads, giving one row per CDR3 protein. The data contain about 230,000 distinct CDR3 sequences, roughly 10% of them singletons. The sequences come from PBMCs from the stem cell graft donor, collected from the stem cell graft. The receptors were gathered from a human donor who donated a stem cell graft to a child with acute lymphoblastic leukemia.

In this sample, this clonotype turned up many times. The genes are TRBV7-2 and TRBJ1-1; a weak D match, TRBD1 (5 bases). V was clipped by 5 bases and J by 2 bases, with 9 bases between them. The CDR3 is 13 amino acids. Germline-derived CDR1 and CDR2 are SGHTA and FQGNSA. The DNA for the CDR3 is TGTGCCAGCAGCCAAGGGGCAAACACTGAAGCTTTCTTT. Translating gives CASSQGANTEAFF.

This clonotype was observed a few times. This rearrangement joins TRBV2 to TRBJ2-1, with D possibly TRBD1 on 5 matching bases. Trimming stripped 4 bases from V and 8 bases from J, with 18 bases between. CDR3 size: 15 residues. Germline V lookup: CDR1 SNHLY, CDR2 FYNNEI. CDR3 residues: CASSVGPGYGDEQFF. CDR3 nucleotide sequence: TGTGCCAGCAGTGTTGGGCCAGGGTATGGGGATGAGCAGTTCTTC.

This clonotype occurred many times. The chain is built from TRBV12-3 or TRBV12-4 and TRBJ2-1, with TRBD1 identical over 9 bases. The CDR3 sequence is 16 residues long. V shed 5 bases, J shed 5 bases, and the junction held 10 bases outside the gene matches. The CDR3 DNA reads TGTGCCAGCAGTATTCCCGGGACAGGGTCACACAATGAGCAGTTCTTC. It specifies CASSIPGTGSHNEQFF.

The chain links TRBV20-1 to TRBJ1-5; perhaps TRBD1 as D (6 bases). The length of the CDR3 is 16 residues. In germline, CDR1 is DFQATT, CDR2 SNEGSKA (reference sequence). V gave up 3 bases and J gave up 5 bases, with 20 bases separating them. Here the CDR3 DNA reads TGCAGTGCTAGTCGTAGGACAGCCGCTACCGATCAGCCCCAGCATTTT. This codes for CSASRRTAATDQPQHF.

This clonotype was found a few times. The rearrangement links TRBV12-3 or TRBV12-4 to TRBJ1-5, with no clear D. Trimming took 6 bases from V and 1 from J, leaving 10 bases between them. CDR3 size: 14 residues. The CDR3 coding sequence is TGTGCCAGCAGCAGGACGGAAAGCAATCAGCCCCAGCATTTT. The encoded protein is CASSRTESNQPQHF.

This chain joins TRBV3-1 and TRBJ2-3; maybe TRBD2 (6 bases). The CDR3 has 14 amino acids. Germline values: CDR1 LGHDT, CDR2 YNNKEL (reference sequence). V dropped 10 bases and J dropped 0 bases, with 14 bases sitting between them. CDR3 DNA: TGTGCCATCTGCCCCGGGGGAAGCACAGATACGCAGTATTTT. Protein sequence: CAICPGGSTDTQYF.

This chain links TRBV9 with TRBJ2-7, with D maybe TRBD1 (6 bases). Germline assignment: CDR1 SGDLS and CDR2 YYNGEE. The CDR3 is 11 amino acids. V was shortened by 3 bases and J by 7 bases, with 8 bases between the two germline ends. The CDR3 DNA follows: TGTGCCAGCAGCGCCGGGACAGAGCAGTACTTC. It yields the protein CASSAGTEQYF.

The chain has TRBV5-1 and TRBJ2-2; weak D call: TRBD2 (6 bases). The CDR3 is 16 residues long. Trimming took off 3 bases at V and 2 bases at J, with 14 bases between the two ends. CDR1 and CDR2 (germline): SGHRS, YFSETQ. In DNA form, the CDR3 reads TGCGCCAGCAGCTCGGGACTTAGGGCAAACACCGGGGAGCTGTTTTTT. This sequence encodes CASSSGLRANTGELFF. The whole variable domain, filled in from reference TRBV5-1 and TRBJ2-2, reads KAGVTQTPRYLIKTRGQQVTLSCSPISGHRSVSWYQQTPGQGLQFLFEYFSETQRNKGNFPGRFSGRQFSNSRSEMNVSTLELGDSALYLCASSSGLRANTGELFFGEGSRLTVL.

This clonotype was observed at least ten times. J is TRBJ2-1 and V is TRBV3-1; 7 nucleotides align to TRBD1. J lost 3 bases, V lost 4 bases, and 6 bases had no gene match. CDR3 length: 15 amino acids. In germline, CDR1 is LGHDT, CDR2 YNNKEL (reference sequence). The CDR3 loop reads CASSPRDRLYNEQFF. Here the CDR3 DNA reads TGTGCCAGCAGCCCCCGGGACAGACTCTACAATGAGCAGTTCTTC.

The V call is TRBV5-5, the J call TRBJ2-2; D is ambiguous. This CDR3 is built from 15 residues. V was pared by 6 bases and J by 0 bases, with 12 bases between. Germline CDR1 SGHKS, CDR2 YYEKEE (reference sequence). CDR3 nucleotides: TGTGCCAGCACCGATAACTACGCGAACACCGGGGAGCTGTTTTTT. The encoded protein is CASTDNYANTGELFF.